A single sample gave rise to the 5 T cell receptor beta chains below, sequenced in a study of blood T cell repertoires in COVID-19. Assay used: immunoSEQ multiplex PCR; TCRdb lists only in-frame clones, some missing. This sample yields 200,000 to 250,000 clones, of which more than 75% are seen a single time; 3% to 3.5% belongs to the top ten. The sequenced sample was peripheral blood. Receptors originate from a man aged 55 to 69 with acute or convalescent COVID-19.

J is TRBJ2-5 and V is TRBV3-1 (or the pseudogene TRBV3-2); 7 bases fit TRBD2. The CDR3 consists of 18 residues. Per the germline V gene, CDR1 is LGHDT and CDR2 is YNNKEL (reference sequence). Trimming at V came to 0 bases and at J to 7 bases, leaving 17 bases not matched to a gene. CDR3 DNA: TGTGCCAGCAGCCAAGATATGGGCACTAGCGTCAGCCGGGGGACCCAGTACTTC. Its translation is CASSQDMGTSVSRGTQYF.

J is TRBJ1-2 and V is TRBV28; unclear D gene. Per germline, CDR1 MDHEN and CDR2 SYDVKM. This CDR3 has 17 residues. With 4 bases removed from V and 6 bases from J, the gap between germline ends came to 24 bases. In DNA, the CDR3 is TGTGCCAGCAGTTCCCTGCTCCGGATAGGGAGTAAGGATGGCTACACCTTC. Translation gives CASSSLLRIGSKDGYTF.

V is TRBV30 and J is TRBJ1-2, with 12 bases matching TRBD1. This CDR3 is built from 13 residues. J lost 8 bases, V lost 6 bases, and 7 bases had no gene match. The V gene's germline CDR1 is GTSNPN and CDR2 SVGIG (reference sequence). Here the CDR3 reads CACTGTGGWGYTF. The DNA for the CDR3 is TGTGCCTGTACCGGGACAGGGGGCTGGGGCTACACCTTC.

This sequence joins TRBV9 and TRBJ2-3, with 7 bases fitting TRBD2. The CDR3 is 17 residues long. The germline V gene has CDR1 SGDLS and CDR2 YYNGEE. V lost 0 bases, J lost 2 bases, and 9 bases stayed unmatched. The CDR3 region is CASSVVSGTTHTDTQYF. The CDR3 DNA sequence: TGTGCCAGCAGCGTAGTCTCTGGGACTACCCACACAGATACGCAGTATTTT.

The chain is built from TRBV3-1 (or the pseudogene TRBV3-2) and TRBJ1-3; D unresolved. Germline V lookup: CDR1 LGHDT, CDR2 YNNKEL (reference sequence). CDR3 length: 15 amino acids. Trimming pared 4 bases from V and 3 bases from J, leaving 13 bases between. The CDR3 DNA reads as TGTGCCAGCAGCCCCGGAGGTTTGAGTGGAAACACCATATATTTT. This encodes CASSPGGLSGNTIYF.